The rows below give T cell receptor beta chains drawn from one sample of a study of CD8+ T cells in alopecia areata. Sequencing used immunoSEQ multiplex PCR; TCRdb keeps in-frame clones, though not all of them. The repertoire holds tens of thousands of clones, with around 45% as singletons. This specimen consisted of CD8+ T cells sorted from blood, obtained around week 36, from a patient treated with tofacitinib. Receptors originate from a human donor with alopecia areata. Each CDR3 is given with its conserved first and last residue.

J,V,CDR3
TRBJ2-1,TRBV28,CASTRLAGANEQFF
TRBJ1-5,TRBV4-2,CASSQEIGQLNQPQHF
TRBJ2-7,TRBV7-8,CASSLENRVHEQYF
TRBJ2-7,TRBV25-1,CASSTRETTEQYF
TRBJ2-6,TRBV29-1,CSVEEYILGAAGANVLTF
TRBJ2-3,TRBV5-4,CASSRRASRGRTDTQYF
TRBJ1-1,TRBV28,CASSLTVPWGEAFF
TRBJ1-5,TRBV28,CASSSFNGTGAAQPQHF
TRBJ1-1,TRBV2,CASSQGQGRTEAFF
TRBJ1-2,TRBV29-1,CSVVMFGSEGGYTF
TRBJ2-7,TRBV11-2,CASSSTSGSWYEQYF
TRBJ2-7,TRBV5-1,CASSPGTGFSYEQYF
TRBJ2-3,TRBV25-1,CASSESGLAVPRDTQYF
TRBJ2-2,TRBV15,CATSDGGTGELFF
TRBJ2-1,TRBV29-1,CSAPWRGIYNEQFF
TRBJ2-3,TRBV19,CASSPDSGATDTQYF
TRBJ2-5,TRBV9,CASSLVGDTGETQYF
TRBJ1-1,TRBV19,CASHSHTEAFF
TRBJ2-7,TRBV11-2,CASSFEFYYEQYF
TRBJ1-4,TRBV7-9,CASSLRRGQLFF
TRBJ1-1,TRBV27,CASSQGSRRTEAFF
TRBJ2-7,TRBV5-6,CASSPRRRINYEQYF
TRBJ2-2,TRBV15,CATSRDGSFRELFF
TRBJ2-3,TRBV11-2,CASSLEGADTQYF
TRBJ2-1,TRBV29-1,CSVRAGGPNNEQFF
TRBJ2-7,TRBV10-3,CAISEPGDTYEQYF
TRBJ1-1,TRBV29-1,CSVWSGVVGTEAFF
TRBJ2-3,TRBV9,CASSPIHGGTDTQYF
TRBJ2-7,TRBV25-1,CASSPQGYEQYF
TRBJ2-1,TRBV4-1,CASSQRGLAGNEQFF
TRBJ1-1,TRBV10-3,CAIQGVNTEAFF
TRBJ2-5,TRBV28,CASRGQGGETQYF
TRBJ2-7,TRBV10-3,CAISASSGRAESYEQYF
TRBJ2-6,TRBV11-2,CASSSSSRGPGANVLTF
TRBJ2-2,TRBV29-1,CSAFEIGELFF
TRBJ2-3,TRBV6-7,CASSRLAGVGDTQYF
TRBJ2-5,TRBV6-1,CASRAGRETQYF
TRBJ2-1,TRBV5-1,CASSWEDEQFF
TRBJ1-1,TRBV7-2,CASSLVVLSTEAFF
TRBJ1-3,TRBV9,CASSWDSGNTIYF
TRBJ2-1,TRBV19,CASSPRTSGLEQFF
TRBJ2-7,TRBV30,CAWDRGTAYEQYF
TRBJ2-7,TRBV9,CASSVEGGSYEQYF
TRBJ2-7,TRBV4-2,CASSQVKGSRYEQYF
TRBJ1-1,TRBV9,CASSAGANTEAFF
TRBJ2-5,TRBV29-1,CSVRQELRAQETQYF
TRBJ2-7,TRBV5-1,CASSDAGTSYEQYF
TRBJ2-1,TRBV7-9,CASSFPTSGLGSYNEQFF
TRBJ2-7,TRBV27,CASSFRRPPYEQYF
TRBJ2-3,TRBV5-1,CASSSRTGGIDTQYF
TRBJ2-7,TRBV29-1,CSVPLGDTHEQYF
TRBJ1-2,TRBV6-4,CSSRTRSRQSFYGYTF
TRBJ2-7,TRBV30,CAWSGHFGYEQYF
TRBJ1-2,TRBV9,CASSLSTGWGYGYTF